The source of this T cell receptor (beta chain) is a study of cytomegalovirus exposure and HLA in healthy donors (dated by TCRdb to 2016 to 2017). About the study as a whole: An earlier analysis of some 550 of the donors reported about 290 Gb of sequence data and 117 million unique TCR beta sequences from about 200 million T cells. To predict cytomegalovirus infection status, the study combined high-throughput TCR immunosequencing, statistical association of individual TCRs with disease status, and machine learning. A separate validation cohort of roughly 110 different subjects was used in addition to the roughly 700-subject first cohort. Donor age, sex, ethnicity and CMV serostatus were compiled together with the repertoire data. In the later analysis, no new phenotypic data were used to find candidate immune exposures; instead, reliance was placed on TCR beta sequences and their occurrence across donors. The aim of the study was to test whether cataloging public T cell receptors could identify signatures of past pathogen exposure. A later analysis re-analyzed previously published TCR beta repertoires from approximately 670 donors and added high-resolution HLA genotyping to study TCR occurrence patterns. On average, roughly 250,000 unique TCR beta nucleotide sequences were sequenced per donor among a few hundred genotyped donors of the cohort, with roughly 18% of those sequences being non-productive. The number of typed donors differed by locus: roughly 629-640 for A, B, C, DRB1 and DQB1; approximately 530 for DQA1; 600 to 610 for DPA1; and some 470 for DPB1. Every discovery cohort repertoire had been produced on one sequencing platform. Several DR-DQ haplotypes were treated as single units for association and clustering because of strong linkage in the cohort. In an earlier analysis of several hundred of the donors, high-throughput TCR beta sequencing was used to judge whether each TCR beta V gene segment behaved as functional or pseudogenic. The study used immunosequencing to profile the T cell repertoires of approximately 640 subjects and linked those repertoires to cytomegalovirus serostatus. In a later genetic analysis, genome-wide SNP genotypes for about three fifths of the roughly 670 donors were used, and that subset was treated as a discovery cohort. Of the 300 to 450 genotyped donors, 65% to 90% fell in the genetic ancestry cluster associated with self-reported Caucasian donors. HLA typing covered class I and class II loci at four-digit resolution. An early release that covered about 640 HLA-typed donors contained around 300 gigabases of sequencing data and around 85 million unique TCR sequences.

The protocol used for the library was the immunoSEQ multiplex PCR assay. The multiplex PCR relied on a mix of 60 forward primers for TCR Vbeta segments and 13 reverse primers for TCR Jbeta segments. The CDR3 region of rearranged TCR beta genes was amplified from genomic DNA with a multiplex PCR assay. The amplified TCR beta libraries were sequenced on the Illumina HiSeq System as 87-base-pair reads. Regarding the original processing steps: A later analysis tallied tens of millions of unique TCR beta chains across the 700 or so repertoires, and about 10 million of those chains were shared by two or more donors. Raw reads were error-corrected and collapsed into unique sequences with a nearest-neighbor algorithm that merged closely related sequences to remove PCR and sequencing errors. To assign V, D and J gene segments, CDR3 sequences were aligned to IMGT reference sequences. Each retained sequence needed at least a six-nucleotide match to both a V gene segment and a J gene segment. Rearrangements were classified as productive when the CDR3 lacked stop codons and remained in frame with V and J, and all other rearrangements were classified as non-productive. Following IMGT convention, CDR3 was defined as the stretch from the second conserved V-encoded cysteine to the conserved J-encoded phenylalanine. The earlier analysis of some 600 of the donors excluded sequences that lacked an unambiguous match to a single V gene segment. An earlier analysis of fewer than 750 of the donors called V segments functional above 56.7% productive rearrangements and segregating when the between-donor standard deviation exceeded 5%. A statistical classification framework was built for diagnosing cytomegalovirus status from the catalog of TCR beta chain sequences. In a later analysis, TCR nucleotide sequences were compared against IMGT/GENE-DB human TR gene sequences so that V and J genes could be assigned. The TCRdist pipeline was used in a later analysis to assign CDR3 sequences and most-parsimonious VDJ recombination scenarios. A later analysis defined each TCR beta chain by its CDR3 amino acid sequence plus V-gene family, and excluded reads lacking a unique V-gene family. To address suspected cross-contamination and a sequencing artifact, a later analysis removed 592 highly shared, low-generation-probability nucleotide sequences. In a later analysis, a clonal expansion index was calculated for each public chain from normalized within-repertoire ranks of inferred template counts. A later analysis computed generation probabilities with a VDJ recombination model fitted to out-of-frame rearrangements, and checked the results against IGoR. A later analysis scored TCR-TCR, TCR-HLA and TCR-CMV co-occurrence with hypergeometric tests, applying a repertoire-size bias correction to TCR pairs. False discovery rates were estimated in a later analysis by permuting HLA or CMV assignments 20 times. In a later analysis, co-occurring TCRs were grouped using DBSCAN, and TCRdist sequence similarity was added for clustering within HLA-allele-positive subsets. Repertoires with fewer than 30,000 or more than 120,000 public chains, plus five repertoires with anomalous nucleotide sharing, were excluded from co-occurrence clustering. This immuneACCESS table, as held by TCRdb, lists in-frame sequences with V and J called but not all clones. Of the missing ones, under half trace to an unresolved V gene in checked studies; the others have no known cause. D and trimming come from the DNA, and the V and J calls and clone size come from that table. The sample table contains over 150,000 clones; only one count was recorded for over 75% of them. Jointly, the top ten make up approximately 4.5% of the sample.

In regard to this clone: Its antigen remains undetermined. Base qualities are not at hand, and no much larger clone is one base apart.

CDR1 is given as SGDLS and CDR2 as YYNGEE, both from the germline V gene. V ends up 4 bases short and J 2 bases short, with an unmatched junction base count of 5. Including the terminal cysteine and phenylalanine, the CDR3 comprises 14 residues. Only the CDR3 DNA stays, 42 bases, in frame from base 1. In total, roughly 670 healthy bone marrow donors made up the cohort. At the time of sampling, every cohort member was nominally healthy, though immune exposures that went unrecorded were likely present. The donor tested CMV seronegative, placing the donor among the 350 or so seronegative members of the cohort. Every donor gave a peripheral blood sample, and the peripheral blood mononuclear cells from that sample were used for TCR beta sequencing. The Qiagen DNeasy Blood Extraction Kit was used to extract genomic DNA from the blood cell samples. Broader findings and caveats from the paper: Linkage disequilibrium might explain the correlated functional status among segregating V segments, but an unknown experimental factor could not be excluded. Because some donors lacked HLA typing at each locus, the association tests relied only on the typed subset. An earlier analysis of some 560 of the donors showed that most TCR beta V segments appeared in productive rearrangements either about 90% or about 30% of the time, which broadly matched IMGT annotations. The authors suggested that the approach could potentially be generalized to other disease states and immunological phenotypes. A further reported finding was that TCR beta sequences accurately predicted the HLA-A and HLA-B alleles for most subjects in the first cohort. A later analysis associated about 18,000 TCR beta sequences with specific HLA alleles at a false discovery rate of 0.05. While some public TCRs were present in many individuals, most TCR sequences turned up only very rarely across donors. According to a later analysis, parvovirus B19, influenza, CMV and Epstein-Barr virus appeared linked to several top co-occurrence clusters. The cohort was sequenced for TCR beta chains only, and without alpha or paired-chain data the features that could be detected were limited. Because counts were too low, 15 to 20 rarely observed V segments, including chromosome 9 orphons, were left out of the earlier analysis of about 620 of the donors. A few of the identified cytomegalovirus-associated TCR beta chains were confirmed in vitro to be specific for cytomegalovirus antigens. According to a later analysis, TCR association rates differed among HLA loci, with DRB1 alleles showing the most associated TCRs and HLA-C alleles showing the fewest. The 87-base-pair reads could not distinguish some IMGT-functional V segments, including TRBV6-2 and TRBV6-3, so those segments were excluded. The study listed over 150 TCR beta chains as associated with cytomegalovirus. When HLA alleles, especially DR and DQ, strongly co-occurred, TCR associations were difficult to assign to individual alleles. CMV serostatus was the only immune exposure information available for the cohort. In both the original and validation cohorts, the classifier was reported to diagnose cytomegalovirus status with high specificity and sensitivity. A later genetic analysis reported fewer N-insertions in productive TCRs among donors in an Asian-associated ancestry cluster than the 666-donor mean. A later genetic analysis associated a missense DCLRE1C variant with V-gene and J-gene trimming of TCR beta chains, and an independent cohort replicated the association. In a later analysis, most CMV-associated TCR beta chains were found to appear HLA-restricted, with HLA associations seemingly driven largely by CMV exposure. Compared with equally common non-associated chains, HLA-associated TCR beta chains in a later analysis were more clonally expanded and had lower generation probabilities. The presence/absence analyses assumed that sequencing depth was roughly uniform across donors, and that assumption may not be true. A group of highly shared sequence variants was considered likely to be a technical artifact of the sequencing pipeline.

The chain links TRBV9 with TRBJ2-7; the central 8 bases match TRBD2. The sequencing sample was made of PBMCs. This receptor was taken from a middle-aged man in good health and CMV-seronegative. The CDR3 protein: CASSPGGGTYEQYF. The DNA sequence is TGTGCCAGCAGCCCCGGGGGGGGAACCTACGAGCAGTACTTC.